The next 30 T cell receptor beta chains were all read from a single sample in a study of spatial heterogeneity in lung cancer (dated by TCRdb to about 2019). Sample time point, as interpreted from the label and publication: sample taken at primary tumor resection. For TCR sequencing, whole RNA was extracted from tumor and nontumor lung tissue, or from cryopreserved PBMC samples, and no cell sorting was done. Library preparation was by 5' RACE. Sequencing instrument: NextSeq 500. TCRdb applied fastp at Q25 and MiXCR to the public reads, then kept only in-frame beta chains. Under each unique CDR3 protein, matching rows form one entry showing the most common genes and DNA. The sample table shows about 11,000 distinct CDR3 sequences, and around 4% are seen once. The ten largest clones take up about 7.9% of the sample. Sequences were derived from normal lung tissue next to the tumor, sampled at surgery. The source is a male donor with early-stage non-small cell lung cancer.

This clonotype showed up many times. Since the library was made to target alpha chains, this beta chain is a stray read and its abundance is not meaningful. The chain couples TRBV12-3 or TRBV12-4 to TRBJ1-5; D is unclear. Trimming removed 7 bases from V and 2 bases from J, with 15 bases in between. The CDR3 has 15 residues. CDR3 in amino acids: CASTPEATGNQPQHF. As DNA, the CDR3 is TGTGCCAGCACCCCCGAAGCCACGGGCAATCAGCCCCAGCATTTT.

At least ten counts were recorded for this clonotype. This beta chain represents an off-target read in a library built for alpha chains; its size is of limited meaning. The CDR3 nucleotides read TGTGCCAGTAGCCCGGGGACAGCGAGCAATCAGCCCCAGCATTTT. Translation gives CASSPGTASNQPQHF. The chain employs TRBV19 and TRBJ1-5, with 7 bases aligning to TRBD1. Germline trimming cut 6 bases from V and 1 base from J; bases unmatched to any gene: 6. Germline V gene lookup returns CDR1 LNHDA and CDR2 SQIVND (reference sequence). This CDR3 region has 15 residues.

This clonotype was counted a few times. The size of this beta chain means little, since it is a stray read in a library made for alpha chains. The genes are TRBV6-1 and TRBJ2-1; TRBD2 agrees at 8 bases. CDR1 MNHNS and CDR2 SASEGT come from the germline V gene. V shed 6 bases, J shed 0 bases, and the junction held 4 bases outside the gene matches. This CDR3 has 15 amino acids. CDR3 sequence (DNA): TGTGCCAGCAGACCCGGGACTAGCTCCTACAATGAGCAGTTCTTC. This gives the protein CASRPGTSSYNEQFF.

This clonotype was seen a few times. Because this beta chain is a stray read in a library intended to capture alpha chains, its abundance should not be given much weight. The J gene is TRBJ2-2, the V gene TRBV2; D possibly corresponds to TRBD1 (5 bases). V lost 2 bases and J 6 bases, leaving 7 bases between the germline ends. CDR3 size: 13 residues. Germline V gene sequence: CDR1 SNHLY, CDR2 FYNNEI. For the CDR3, the DNA is TGTGCCAGCAGTGAATGGGGCTCCGGGGAGCTGTTTTTT. Protein: CASSEWGSGELFF.

Comments on this clonotype: A much bigger clone sits one base away, suggesting this may be a read error. This beta chain slipped into a library made for alpha chains as a stray read, so its size is not meaningful. In nucleotides, the CDR3 is TGTGCCACCCGGAGGGGCGAGCAGTACTTC. Protein sequence: CATRRGEQYF. V usage is TRBV28 and J usage is TRBJ2-7; D is possibly TRBD2 (6 bases). V lost 10 bases and J 6 bases, leaving 10 bases between the germline ends. The CDR3 is 10 residues long. Germline CDR1 is MDHEN and CDR2 is SYDVKM.

The table lists this clonotype with many counts. The size of this beta chain means little, since it is a stray read in a library made for alpha chains. V and J are TRBV6-5 and TRBJ2-7, with a tentative D call TRBD2 (6 bases). This CDR3 is built from 12 residues. Trimming took 6 bases from V and 3 from J, leaving 9 bases between them. CDR1 is MNHEY, CDR2 SVGAGI, per germline. The CDR3 region has the DNA TGTGCCAGCAGCCACGGGGGCTACGAGCAGTACTTC. Translating gives CASSHGGYEQYF.

Sample share makes this clonotype medium-sized. This beta chain turned up in a library designed for alpha chains; as an off-target read, its abundance says little. CDR3 coding DNA: TGCAGTGCTAGATCCGGGGGTCCTAGGGCCGGGGAGCTGTTTTTT. Translating it yields CSARSGGPRAGELFF. This chain connects TRBV20-1 to TRBJ2-2; tentatively, D is TRBD2 (6 bases). CDR1 and CDR2 (germline): DFQATT, SNEGSKA (reference sequence). The CDR3 is 15 residues long. V lost 2 bases to trimming and J lost 6 bases, with 16 bases between them.

The sample holds a few counts of this clonotype. This beta chain lies outside the target of a library built for alpha chains; its clone size means little. The chain links TRBV12-3 or TRBV12-4 to TRBJ2-2; possible D gene TRBD1, 5 bases. The CDR3 totals 12 residues. Deletions cut 3 bases from V and 6 bases from J, with 5 bases between. CDR3 coding DNA: TGTGCCAGCAGTTTGACAGCCGGGGAGCTGTTTTTT. This gives the protein CASSLTAGELFF.

Comment on this clonotype: This beta chain is a stray read from a library made for alpha chains; its abundance is not meaningful. This rearrangement joins TRBV18 to TRBJ2-5, with TRBD2 as a possible D gene (6 bases). CDR1 and CDR2 from the germline V gene are KGHSH and LQKENI. This CDR3 has 14 residues. With 3 bases removed from V and 4 bases from J, the gap between germline ends came to 12 bases. The CDR3 protein is CASSPRDFSETQYF. Written as DNA, the CDR3 is TGTGCCAGCTCACCTCGGGACTTCTCAGAGACCCAGTACTTC.

This clonotype rates as medium-sized. This beta chain lies outside the target of a library built for alpha chains; its clone size means little. The chain couples TRBV20-1 to TRBJ1-5; unclear D gene. The CDR3 is 14 residues long. The germline V gene has CDR1 DFQATT and CDR2 SNEGSKA (reference sequence). The V gene lost 6 bases and the J gene lost 3 bases, with 15 bases spanning the gap. The CDR3 sequence is CSAQRSGINQPQHF. CDR3 bases: TGCAGTGCCCAAAGGTCGGGAATCAATCAGCCCCAGCATTTT.

This clonotype was recorded at least ten times. This beta chain turned up in a library designed for alpha chains; as an off-target read, its abundance says little. The rearrangement links TRBV6-1 to TRBJ1-6; D is unresolved. The CDR3 spans 13 residues. Trimming took off 3 bases at V and 11 bases at J, with 11 bases between the two ends. The V gene's germline CDR1 is MNHNS and CDR2 SASEGT. The CDR3 DNA sequence: TGTGCCAGCAGTGACGAGAGAGGGACACCCCTCCACTTT. Protein product: CASSDERGTPLHF.

Within the sample, this clonotype is medium-sized. As an off-target read in a library built for alpha chains, this beta chain has a frequency of little significance. The chain joins TRBV11-2 to TRBJ2-1; 12 nucleotides agree with TRBD2. The CDR3 is made up of 15 amino acids. CDR1 and CDR2 (germline): SGHAT, FQNNGV. V lost 5 bases and J lost 9; bases outside the gene matches: 8. The CDR3 spells CASSKTSGRYGEQFF. CDR3 coding DNA: TGTGCCAGCAGCAAAACTAGCGGGAGGTATGGTGAGCAGTTCTTC.

This clonotype has a count of ten or more. For a library built for alpha chains, this beta chain is a stray read; little rests on its size. The V and J genes are TRBV20-1 and TRBJ2-7, with 9 bases lining up with TRBD2. V lost 0 bases to trimming and J lost 7 bases; unmatched junction nucleotides: 13. CDR3 length: 16 residues. In germline, CDR1 is DFQATT, CDR2 SNEGSKA (reference sequence). The CDR3 spells CSARDGGRGGAKEQYF. The CDR3 DNA reads TGCAGTGCTAGAGATGGTGGTCGCGGGGGGGCGAAAGAGCAGTACTTC.

This clonotype was seen many times. This beta chain turned up in a library designed for alpha chains; as an off-target read, its abundance says little. This sequence joins TRBV20-1 and TRBJ1-6; D not resolved. V lost 1 base and J lost 5, with 6 bases in between. The germline CDR1 and CDR2 sequences are DFQATT and SNEGSKA (reference sequence). This CDR3 is built from 13 residues. The CDR3 protein is CSARVNNNSPLHF. Written as DNA, the CDR3 is TGCAGTGCTAGAGTCAACAATAATTCACCCCTCCACTTT.

With regard to this clonotype: The library was prepared for alpha chains; this beta chain is a stray read, so its frequency means little. The chain carries TRBV11-1 and TRBJ2-2; D unresolved. Trimming removed 1 base from V and 1 base from J, with 7 bases in between. CDR3 length: 15 residues. Germline lookup yields CDR1 SGHAT and CDR2 FQDESV (reference sequence). The CDR3 coding sequence is TGTGCCAGCAGCTTAGGCTCAGGGAACACCGGGGAGCTGTTTTTT. It encodes CASSLGSGNTGELFF.

As concerns this clonotype: Because the library targeted alpha chains, this beta chain is an off-target read whose size means little. CDR3 sequence (DNA): TGCAGTGCTATCGGGACAGACCAAGAGACCCAGTACTTC. As protein: CSAIGTDQETQYF. This sequence joins TRBV20-1 and TRBJ2-5, with TRBD1 identical over 7 bases. CDR3 size: 13 residues. Germline V gene data show CDR1 as DFQATT and CDR2 as SNEGSKA (reference sequence). J gave up 0 bases and V 4 bases, and 2 bases lay outside the gene matches.

This clonotype showed up many times. For a library built for alpha chains, this beta chain is a stray read; little rests on its size. J is TRBJ2-6 and V is TRBV12-3 or TRBV12-4; D ambiguous. The CDR3 has 16 amino acids. Trimming removed 6 bases at V and 0 bases at J, with 12 bases between. CDR3 sequence reads: CASRLGRNSGANVLTF. The CDR3 DNA sequence: TGTGCCAGCAGGCTAGGACGGAACTCTGGGGCCAACGTCCTGACTTTC.

This clonotype is medium-sized in the sample. Because this beta chain is a stray read in a library intended to capture alpha chains, its abundance should not be given much weight. The chain employs TRBV7-2 and TRBJ1-5, with D perhaps TRBD1 (5 bases). Germline V gene sequence: CDR1 SGHTA, CDR2 FQGNSA. V lost 5 bases to trimming and J lost 6 bases, with 17 bases between them. This CDR3 has 15 amino acids. This chain's CDR3 is CASSQGSLAGQPQHF. In nucleotides, the CDR3 is TGTGCCAGCAGCCAGGGATCCCTAGCGGGTCAGCCCCAGCATTTT. The complete variable domain, with remaining parts taken from reference TRBV7-2 and TRBJ1-5, reads GAGVSQSPSNKVTEKGKDVELRCDPISGHTALYWYRQSLGQGLEFLIYFQGNSAPDKSGLPSDRFSAERTGGSVSTLTIQRTQQEDSAVYLCASSQGSLAGQPQHFGDGTRLSIL.

This clonotype was recorded many times. This beta chain lies outside the target of a library built for alpha chains; its clone size means little. The rearrangement links TRBV11-2 to TRBJ2-2; the D is unclear. CDR1 SGHAT and CDR2 FQNNGV come from the germline V gene. V lost 6 bases, J lost 8 bases, and 16 bases lay in between. CDR3 length: 14 amino acids. The CDR3 DNA reads as TGTGCCAGCAGTCCCTACCACTGGCCTGGGGAGCTGTTTTTT. Amino acid sequence: CASSPYHWPGELFF.

This clonotype has a count of ten or more. This beta chain is a stray sequence in a library constructed for alpha chains; its clone size is not meaningful. The rearrangement joins TRBV7-8 to TRBJ2-6; 7 bases align to TRBD1. CDR1 and CDR2 (germline): SGHVS, FQNEAQ. The junction had 1 base not matched to a gene; V was cut back by 1 base and J by 1 base. This CDR3 has 16 amino acids. In DNA, the CDR3 is TGTGCCAGCAGCTTAGTGACAGGGTCTGGGGCCAACGTCCTGACTTTC. It codes for CASSLVTGSGANVLTF. Supplemented by reference TRBV7-8 and TRBJ2-6, the full variable domain reads GAGVSQSPRYKVAKRGQDVALRCDPISGHVSLFWYQQALGQGPEFLTYFQNEAQLDKSGLPSDRFFAERPEGSVSTLKIQRTQQEDSAVYLCASSLVTGSGANVLTFGAGSRLTVL.

There are a few counts of this clonotype. The size of this beta chain means little, since it is a stray read in a library made for alpha chains. The chain joins TRBV18 to TRBJ2-7; the match to TRBD1 covers 8 bases. V shed 3 bases, J shed 3 bases, and the junction held 7 bases outside the gene matches. Germline V CDR1 and CDR2: KGHSH, LQKENI. The CDR3 covers 15 residues. The CDR3 reads CASSPMDRDSYEQYF. CDR3 sequence (DNA): TGTGCCAGCTCACCGATGGACAGGGATAGCTACGAGCAGTACTTC. Full variable domain (outside the CDR3, taken from reference TRBV18 and TRBJ2-7): NAGVMQNPRHLVRRRGQEARLRCSPMKGHSHVYWYRQLPEEGLKFMVYLQKENIIDESGMPKERFSAEFPKEGPSILRIQQVVRGDSAAYFCASSPMDRDSYEQYFGPGTRLTVT.

By share, this clonotype counts as medium-sized (0.01 to 0.1%). Found in a library prepared for alpha chains, this beta chain is an off-target read, and its abundance has little meaning. The J gene is TRBJ2-7, the V gene TRBV12-3 or TRBV12-4, with 7 positions matching TRBD1. This CDR3 contains 12 residues. V lost 5 bases and J lost 6; bases outside the gene matches: 4. The DNA for the CDR3 is TGTGCCAGCAGTAGACAGGGACGCGAGCAGTACTTC. Translating it yields CASSRQGREQYF.

This clonotype has ten or more counts. The library was designed around alpha chains, so this beta chain is a stray read whose abundance carries little weight. The chain combines TRBV3-1 with TRBJ2-5; D is undetermined. Germline V gives CDR1 LGHDT, CDR2 YNNKEL (reference sequence). There are 12 residues in the CDR3. V was pared by 4 bases and J by 3 bases, with 6 bases between. This CDR3 is CASSPSEETQYF. DNA of the CDR3: TGTGCCAGCAGCCCCTCAGAAGAGACCCAGTACTTC.

This clonotype was observed a few times. This beta chain slipped into a library made for alpha chains as a stray read, so its size is not meaningful. This chain joins TRBV6-5 and TRBJ2-3, with 11 bases lining up with TRBD2. The CDR3 length is 18 residues. V lost 0 bases, J lost 1 base, and 6 bases stayed unmatched. Germline CDR1 MNHEY, CDR2 SVGAGI. In nucleotides, the CDR3 is TGTGCCAGCAGTTACTCCCGACGACTAGCGGGGCGCACAGATACGCAGTATTTT. It translates to CASSYSRRLAGRTDTQYF.

There are many counts of this clonotype. For a library built for alpha chains, this beta chain is a stray read; little rests on its size. This chain joins TRBV20-1 and TRBJ2-7; unclear D gene. The CDR3 has 15 amino acids. Germline values: CDR1 DFQATT, CDR2 SNEGSKA (reference sequence). The V end was cut by 6 bases, the J end by 0 bases, with 18 bases between. The CDR3 coding sequence is TGCAGTGCAAATACGGATAGCTCGAGCTCCTACGAGCAGTACTTC. Translation gives CSANTDSSSSYEQYF.

By share of the sample, this clonotype is medium-sized. This beta chain is a stray sequence in a library constructed for alpha chains; its clone size is not meaningful. The V and J genes are TRBV7-3 and TRBJ2-1, with D possibly matching TRBD1 (5 bases). Per germline, CDR1 SGHTA and CDR2 FQGTGA. This CDR3 has 15 amino acids. Trimming took 1 base from V and 8 from J, leaving 15 bases between them. The CDR3 spells CASSLIGLGADEQFF. The CDR3 region has the DNA TGTGCCAGCAGCTTAATTGGTTTAGGGGCGGATGAGCAGTTCTTC.

The sample holds a few counts of this clonotype. The library was designed around alpha chains, so this beta chain is a stray read whose abundance carries little weight. V is TRBV7-2 and J is TRBJ2-5; the D gene is possibly TRBD1 (5 bases). Germline V lookup: CDR1 SGHTA, CDR2 FQGNSA. V gave up 6 bases and J gave up 3 bases, with 20 bases separating them. The CDR3 has 16 residues. The CDR3 protein is CASSRQSYNNKETQYF. The CDR3 DNA reads TGTGCCAGCAGTCGACAGTCCTATAATAATAAAGAGACCCAGTACTTC.

This clonotype was seen many times. As an off-target read in a library built for alpha chains, this beta chain has a frequency of little significance. Here the CDR3 DNA reads TGTGCCTGGAGTAGGCTAGCGGGAGTCGTCCCAGATACGCAGTATTTT. This codes for CAWSRLAGVVPDTQYF. The chain links TRBV30 to TRBJ2-3; 10 bases match TRBD2. Germline V CDR1 and CDR2: GTSNPN, SVGIG (reference sequence). The CDR3 covers 16 residues. V lost 2 bases to trimming and J lost 4 bases; unmatched junction nucleotides: 9.

This clonotype was detected ten times or more. Since it is a stray read in a library aimed at alpha chains, this beta chain has a size that is not meaningful. The chain has TRBV19 and TRBJ2-1, with 9 positions matching TRBD1. The germline V gene encodes CDR1 LNHDA and CDR2 SQIVND (reference sequence). The CDR3 consists of 16 residues. V lost 4 bases to trimming and J lost 1 base; unmatched junction nucleotides: 5. The CDR3: CASSRGQGLSYNEQFF. The CDR3 coding sequence is TGTGCCAGTAGTAGGGGACAGGGACTGTCCTACAATGAGCAGTTCTTC. Full variable domain (outside the CDR3, taken from reference TRBV19 and TRBJ2-1): DGGITQSPKYLFRKEGQNVTLSCEQNLNHDAMYWYRQDPGQGLRLIYYSQIVNDFQKGDIAEGYSVSREKKESFPLTVTSAQKNPTAFYLCASSRGQGLSYNEQFFGPGTRLTVL.

The sample holds many counts of this clonotype. This beta chain represents an off-target read in a library built for alpha chains; its size is of limited meaning. The V and J genes are TRBV27 and TRBJ2-1; possible D gene TRBD2, 5 bases. CDR3 size: 12 residues. Germline loops: CDR1 MNHEY, CDR2 SMNVEV (reference sequence). Trimming cost V 9 bases and J 6 bases, with 12 bases left between them. The CDR3 loop is CASRPEGNEQFF. CDR3 nucleotide sequence: TGTGCCAGTCGTCCAGAGGGCAATGAGCAGTTCTTC.